The 18 T cell receptor beta chains listed next were all sequenced from one sample in a study of OX40 agonist ivuxolimab in advanced cancers. Sequencing was performed with immunoSEQ multiplex PCR; in TCRdb, only in-frame clones are kept and a portion is missing. The sample consists of roughly 140,000 clones, approximately 94% of them appearing once. This specimen was CD4+ or CD8+ T cells sorted from blood, taken in a trial of the OX40 agonist ivuxolimab. These TCRs come from an adult with an advanced solid tumor such as melanoma, head and neck, liver or kidney cancer.

The chain recombines TRBV27 with TRBJ1-1; D is undetermined. Per germline, CDR1 MNHEY and CDR2 SMNVEV (reference sequence). CDR3 length: 14 amino acids. V was trimmed by 5 bases and J by 3 bases, leaving 13 bases between them. CDR3 in amino acids: CASSLDGPHTEAFF. The CDR3 DNA is TGTGCCAGCAGTCTAGACGGACCCCACACTGAAGCTTTCTTT.

The rearrangement joins TRBV2 to TRBJ1-2; D is unclear. The V gene's germline CDR1 is SNHLY and CDR2 FYNNEI. The CDR3 has 13 amino acids. Between the trimmed V and J ends, which lost 2 bases and 8 bases, there was a span of 12 bases. The DNA of the CDR3 is TGTGCCAGCAGTGAACTCGGGGATGGGGGCTACACCTTC. This codes for CASSELGDGGYTF.

The chain combines TRBV7-8 with TRBJ2-7; D remains unclear. This CDR3 has 15 residues. Germline CDR1 and CDR2: SGHVS and FQNEAQ. With 1 base removed from V and 1 base from J, the gap between germline ends came to 11 bases. The CDR3: CASSLGQQNSYEQYF. CDR3 in DNA: TGTGCCAGCAGCTTAGGGCAGCAAAATTCCTACGAGCAGTACTTC.

This clone was recorded only once. This sequence joins TRBV12-5 and TRBJ2-7; D may be TRBD1 (6 bases). Germline V gene data show CDR1 as LGHNT and CDR2 as FRNRAP. The length of the CDR3 is 17 residues. With 0 bases removed from V and 1 base from J, the gap between germline ends came to 16 bases. The CDR3 here is CASGLVFSDRVSYEQYF. In DNA, the CDR3 is TGTGCTAGTGGTTTGGTATTCTCGGACAGAGTTTCCTACGAGCAGTACTTC.

The chain couples TRBV10-3 to TRBJ1-4, with no clear D. V gave up 7 bases and J gave up 7 bases, with 13 bases separating them. CDR3 length: 13 residues. Germline CDR1 is ENHRY and CDR2 is SYGVKD. DNA for the CDR3: TGTGCCATCAAAGGACTGAATAGTGAAAAACTGTTTTTT. Encoded protein: CAIKGLNSEKLFF.

The chain is built from TRBV20-1 and TRBJ1-1; unclear D gene. V was shortened by 4 bases and J by 3 bases, with 6 bases between the two germline ends. The germline V gene has CDR1 DFQATT and CDR2 SNEGSKA (reference sequence). This CDR3 has 11 residues. For the CDR3, the DNA is TGCAGTGCTAAACTGGACACTGAAGCTTTCTTT. Translating gives CSAKLDTEAFF.

The chain combines TRBV18 with TRBJ2-2, with 13 bases matching TRBD2. CDR3 size: 14 residues. Per the germline V gene, CDR1 is KGHSH and CDR2 is LQKENI. V was clipped by 0 bases and J by 14 bases; unmatched bases: 3. The CDR3 sequence is CASSPPGLAGTLFF. CDR3 DNA sequence: TGTGCCAGCTCACCACCGGGACTAGCGGGGACCCTGTTTTTT.

This clone appeared once. The chain carries TRBV9 and TRBJ2-7, with D uncertain. Per germline, CDR1 SGDLS and CDR2 YYNGEE. The CDR3 has 14 residues. The ends were cut back, 2 bases at V and 1 base at J, with 10 bases in the middle. The CDR3 region is CASSVRIGSYEQYF. In DNA form, the CDR3 reads TGTGCCAGCAGCGTGCGTATAGGATCCTACGAGCAGTACTTC.

This sequence joins TRBV15 and TRBJ2-1; unclear D gene. The germline V gene has CDR1 LNHNV and CDR2 YYDKDF (reference sequence). The CDR3 consists of 14 residues. The V gene lost 1 base and the J gene lost 7 bases, with 11 bases spanning the gap. DNA of the CDR3: TGTGCCACCAGCAGAGTACGGATCCCGAATGAGCAGTTCTTC. Its translation: CATSRVRIPNEQFF.

This clone is a singleton in its sample. V is TRBV11-2 and J is TRBJ2-5; 10 bases align to TRBD1. With 5 bases clipped from V and 7 bases from J, the junction kept 10 bases outside the gene matches. Germline CDR1 and CDR2: SGHAT and FQNNGV. The CDR3 spans 15 residues. The DNA of the CDR3 is TGTGCCAGCAGCGGGCGGACAGGGGGGATCGGGACCCAGTACTTC. As protein: CASSGRTGGIGTQYF.

The gene calls are TRBV19 and TRBJ1-1; D unresolved. V gave up 1 base and J gave up 0 bases, with 21 bases separating them. The length of the CDR3 is 19 residues. Germline V gene lookup returns CDR1 LNHDA and CDR2 SQIVND (reference sequence). The CDR3 coding sequence is TGTGCCAGTAGTATAGGTCTTTGGGCGGCCCTGGAGATGAACACTGAAGCTTTCTTT. It encodes CASSIGLWAALEMNTEAFF.

The chain is built from TRBV28 and TRBJ2-2; 7 nucleotides match TRBD2. The CDR3 has 17 residues. V shed 5 bases and J 4 bases; nucleotides not matched to a gene: 13. Germline-derived CDR1 and CDR2 are MDHEN and SYDVKM. The chain's CDR3 is CASSLWGGRSGTGELFF. The CDR3 nucleotides read TGTGCCAGCAGTCTCTGGGGGGGGAGGTCGGGCACCGGGGAGCTGTTTTTT.

The gene calls are TRBV11-3 and TRBJ2-1; 9 bases line up with TRBD2. This CDR3 has 16 residues. Germline assignment: CDR1 SGHNT and CDR2 YENEEA. J gave up 5 bases and V 1 base, and 6 bases lay outside the gene matches. The CDR3 protein is CASSLAGTSPNNEQFF. The DNA for the CDR3 is TGTGCCAGCAGCTTAGCCGGGACTAGCCCGAACAATGAGCAGTTCTTC.

V gene TRBV29-1 combines with J gene TRBJ2-7, with no clear D. Looked up from germline, CDR1 is SQVTM and CDR2 is ANQGSEA. Trimming took 3 bases from V and 2 from J, leaving 5 bases between them. CDR3 length: 11 residues. The CDR3 bases are TGCAGCGTTGAGATGACCTACGAGCAGTACTTC. This translates into CSVEMTYEQYF.

The chain employs TRBV7-3 and TRBJ2-3, with D tentatively TRBD2 (5 bases). Trimming removed 1 base at V and 4 bases at J, with 9 bases between. Germline V gene sequence: CDR1 SGHTA, CDR2 FQGTGA. There are 14 residues in the CDR3. The CDR3: CASSLMGRADTQYF. The CDR3 DNA reads TGTGCCAGCAGCTTAATGGGGAGAGCAGATACGCAGTATTTT.

This clone was recorded once. The V gene is TRBV5-1, the J gene TRBJ2-3; D uncertain. Germline assignment: CDR1 SGHRS and CDR2 YFSETQ. V dropped 1 base and J dropped 0 bases, with 12 bases sitting between them. This CDR3 is built from 16 residues. CDR3 nucleotide sequence: TGCGCCAGCAGCTTGTCGTCGTTCGGGAGCACAGATACGCAGTATTTT. This gives the protein CASSLSSFGSTDTQYF.

This clone is a singleton in its sample. The J gene is TRBJ1-3, the V gene TRBV5-1, with D uncertain. From germline, CDR1 is SGHRS and CDR2 YFSETQ. V shed 4 bases and J shed 2 bases, with 10 bases lying between them. CDR3 length: 14 residues. Here the CDR3 DNA reads TGCGCCAGCAGCCCCCAGGAAGCTGGAAACACCATATATTTT. It yields the protein CASSPQEAGNTIYF.

The J gene is TRBJ2-3, the V gene TRBV6-6; a possible D gene is TRBD2 (7 bases). This CDR3 has 14 residues. V lost 8 bases and J lost 3, with 15 bases in between. Per germline, CDR1 MNHNY and CDR2 SVGAGI (reference sequence). The CDR3 nucleotides read TGTGCCAGCCGGCCGGGGGGCGGGACAGATACGCAGTATTTT. Protein sequence: CASRPGGGTDTQYF.